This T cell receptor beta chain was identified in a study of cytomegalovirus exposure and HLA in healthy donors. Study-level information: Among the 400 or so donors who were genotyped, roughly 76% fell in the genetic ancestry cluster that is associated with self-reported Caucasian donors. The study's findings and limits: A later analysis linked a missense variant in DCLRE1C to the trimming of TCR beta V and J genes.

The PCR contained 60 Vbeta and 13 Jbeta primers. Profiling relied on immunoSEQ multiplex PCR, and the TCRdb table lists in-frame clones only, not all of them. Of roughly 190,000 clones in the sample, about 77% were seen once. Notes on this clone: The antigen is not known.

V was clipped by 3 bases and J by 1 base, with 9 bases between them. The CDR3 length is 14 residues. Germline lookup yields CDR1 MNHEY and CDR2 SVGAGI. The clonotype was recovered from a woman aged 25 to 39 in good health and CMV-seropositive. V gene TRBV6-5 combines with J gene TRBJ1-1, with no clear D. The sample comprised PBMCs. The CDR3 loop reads CASSYTTQNTEAFF. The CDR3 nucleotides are TGTGCCAGCAGTTATACAACACAGAACACTGAAGCTTTCTTT.